This passage covers 3 T cell receptor beta chains from one sample sequenced in a study of PD-L1 blockade in urothelial cancer. Profiling relied on immunoSEQ multiplex PCR, and the TCRdb table lists in-frame clones only, not all of them. The data contain tens of thousands of clones, around 33% of them singletons. This specimen was tumor tissue, taken before atezolizumab (anti-PD-L1) treatment. These TCRs come from a man between 60 and 75 years old with urothelial cancer.

This clone was counted a few times. The chain couples TRBV19 to TRBJ2-3; a possible D gene is TRBD2 (5 bases). The CDR3 is 16 residues long. Deletions cut 1 base from V and 1 base from J, with 12 bases between. CDR1 is LNHDA, CDR2 SQIVND, per germline (reference sequence). The CDR3 DNA is TGTGCCAGTAGTATAGGTCCCACTAGTGGCACAGATACGCAGTATTTT. Translating gives CASSIGPTSGTDTQYF.

This clone is labeled medium-sized. J is TRBJ2-3 and V is TRBV14; the match to TRBD2 covers 11 bases. The CDR3 is made up of 17 amino acids. Looked up from germline, CDR1 is SGHDN and CDR2 is FVKESK. V shed 4 bases, J shed 2 bases, and the junction held 8 bases outside the gene matches. CDR3: CASSRSSGRSFTDTQYF. The CDR3 DNA reads TGTGCCAGCAGCCGATCTAGCGGGAGGAGCTTCACAGATACGCAGTATTTT. Full variable domain (outside the CDR3, taken from reference TRBV14 and TRBJ2-3): EAGVTQFPSHSVIEKGQTVTLRCDPISGHDNLYWYRRVMGKEIKFLLHFVKESKQDESGMPNNRFLAERTGGTYSTLKVQPAELEDSGVYFCASSRSSGRSFTDTQYFGPGTRLTVL.

This clone has more than one count but fewer than ten. This rearrangement joins TRBV28 to TRBJ2-7; 9 nucleotides agree with TRBD1. The CDR3 has 16 amino acids. Trimming removed 4 bases from V and 5 bases from J; junction bases left unmatched: 12. CDR1 is MDHEN, CDR2 SYDVKM, per germline. The CDR3 DNA sequence: TGTGCCAGCAGTTCCCCCGGGACAGGGAGGGAGAACGAGCAGTACTTC. Translating gives CASSSPGTGRENEQYF.